This T cell receptor beta chain stems from a study of T cells in Graves' hyperthyroidism and ophthalmopathy. About the research overall: Specimen type is peripheral blood, collected at initial diagnosis prior to any treatment. Whole-study results and caveats: Most thyroid clonotypes expanded above 0.001 appeared in blood too. Ophthalmopathy stood apart from stable hyperthyroidism in a 13 V-J model.

Only a few counts were recorded for this clonotype. Its antigen is undetermined. RNA transcripts provided the source from which TCR beta CDR3 regions were amplified. First-round RT-PCR with HTBI primers amplified the TCR CDR3 region. Each CDR3 protein is one row after TCRdb ran MiXCR on the multiplex PCR reads. The table records around 280,000 distinct CDR3 sequences, approximately 13% of them present only once. Germline loops: CDR1 SGHVS, CDR2 FQNEAQ. This CDR3 comprises 15 residues. After removal of 5 bases from V and 5 bases from J, the junction contained 6 bases not matched to a gene. V usage is TRBV7-8 and J usage is TRBJ2-5, with TRBD2 identical over 12 bases. The origin of this receptor is a woman in her thirties or forties with Graves' hyperthyroidism. Sequenced material: blood. The CDR3 reads CASSRTSGNWETQYF. CDR3 nucleotides: TGTGCCAGCAGCCGGACTAGCGGGAATTGGGAGACCCAGTACTTC.